These 16 T cell receptor beta chains were sequenced from one sample in a study of breast tumors, draining lymph nodes, adjacent tissues. Axillary draining lymph nodes of breast cancer patients supplied the node samples. TCRdb re-derived calls from the multiplex PCR reads in MiXCR, one entry per CDR3 protein. The data hold roughly 130,000 distinct CDR3 sequences, with about 33% observed a single time. Sequencing was carried out using axillary lymph node tissue. The receptor set was obtained from a female donor with breast cancer. Some clones in this sample may be carry-over from other donors' samples.

This clonotype was detected many times. The chain employs TRBV20-1 and TRBJ2-7; tentative D call: TRBD1 (6 bases). The CDR3 is 12 residues long. Germline V lookup: CDR1 DFQATT, CDR2 SNEGSKA (reference sequence). CDR3 sequence reads: CRSERDTYEQYF. CDR3 sequence (DNA): TGCAGGAGTGAGAGGGACACCTACGAGCAGTACTTC.

The CDR3 region is CASSKTGLGYEQYF. In DNA, the CDR3 is TGCGCCAGCAGTAAGACGGGACTCGGCTACGAGCAGTACTTC. The rearrangement uses TRBV10-1 and TRBJ2-7; possible D gene TRBD2, 6 bases. Per the germline V gene, CDR1 is WNHNN and CDR2 is SYGVQD (reference sequence). V was clipped by 5 bases and J by 3 bases, with 14 bases between them. This CDR3 region has 14 residues.

A note on this clonotype: The CDR3 ends on some other residue instead of the conserved phenylalanine or tryptophan, so this is likely a read error. V is TRBV19 and J is TRBJ2-1; TRBD2 agrees at 12 bases. CDR3 length: 16 residues. V lost 3 bases and J lost 4; bases outside the gene matches: 4. From germline, CDR1 is LNHDA and CDR2 SQIVND (reference sequence). CDR3 coding DNA: TGTGCCAGTAGTATTAACCTAGCGGGGGGGTACAATGAGCAGTTCTCC. Translation gives CASSINLAGGYNEQFS.

This clonotype was observed many times. V is TRBV15 and J is TRBJ2-1; D gene uncertain. Trimming pared 2 bases from V and 0 bases from J, leaving 11 bases between. Germline values: CDR1 LNHNV, CDR2 YYDKDF (reference sequence). The CDR3 length is 16 residues. Here the CDR3 reads CATSRNGGSSYNEQFF. The CDR3 DNA sequence: TGTGCCACCAGCAGAAACGGCGGCAGCTCCTACAATGAGCAGTTCTTC.

This clonotype was detected only a few times. A read error is possible here, since a much larger clone lies one base away. The chain has TRBV9 and TRBJ1-6; 7 nucleotides agree with TRBD1. Per the germline V gene, CDR1 is SGDLS and CDR2 is YYNGEE. CDR3 length: 15 residues. The CDR3 bases are TGTGCCAGCAGCGGGATGGGACAGATTAATTCACCCCCCCACTTT. Its translation is CASSGMGQINSPPHF.

This clonotype was observed at least ten times. The chain recombines TRBV6-6 with TRBJ1-2; the D gene is possibly TRBD1 (5 bases). CDR1 is MNHNY, CDR2 SVGAGI, per germline (reference sequence). Trimming pared 6 bases from V and 4 bases from J, leaving 18 bases between. The CDR3 length is 15 residues. CDR3 nucleotides: TGTGCCAGCAGGGACGGAGGCAGGCAGGGCTATGGCTACACCTTC. This translates into CASRDGGRQGYGYTF.

The table lists this clonotype with a few counts. This chain uses TRBV20-1 with TRBJ1-1; tentative D call: TRBD1 (6 bases). Germline V gene lookup returns CDR1 DFQATT and CDR2 SNEGSKA (reference sequence). CDR3 size: 13 residues. The V end lost 1 base, the J end lost 4 bases, and 10 bases lay between the germline ends. CDR3 residues: CSARGGRTTEAFF. CDR3 DNA: TGCAGTGCTAGAGGGGGGCGTACCACTGAAGCTTTCTTT.

A remark on this clonotype: An end of the junction does not agree with germline; a read error may underlie this. The chain has TRBV2 and TRBJ1-6; 7 bases are a match to TRBD1. This CDR3 is built from 16 residues. Germline CDR1 reads SNHLY; CDR2 reads FYNNEI. CDR3 protein: CASSELGQRHSSPLHF. CDR3 DNA: TGTGCCAGCAGTGAATTGGGACAGAGACATAGTTCACCCCTCCACTTC.

This clonotype was seen at least ten times. The chain employs TRBV12-3 or TRBV12-4 and TRBJ1-4, with D possibly TRBD1 on 6 matching bases. This CDR3 is built from 18 residues. The V and J ends lost 2 bases and 0 bases respectively, with 16 bases between them. The DNA of the CDR3 is TGTGCCAGCAGTTTACGCCGGGACAAGGGATCAACTAATGAAAAACTGTTTTTT. Translated, it gives CASSLRRDKGSTNEKLFF.

This clonotype was recorded at least ten times. The chain combines TRBV5-1 with TRBJ2-1, with D possibly TRBD1 on 6 matching bases. CDR1 and CDR2 from the germline V gene are SGHRS and YFSETQ. Trimming pared 6 bases from V and 4 bases from J, leaving 17 bases between. This CDR3 region has 15 residues. CDR3 residues: CASTLGQGRYNEQFF. CDR3 coding DNA: TGCGCCAGCACCCTGGGGCAGGGGAGATACAATGAGCAGTTCTTC.

The table lists this clonotype with many counts. The chain joins TRBV5-1 to TRBJ2-7, with 9 bases matching TRBD1. Germline V gene data show CDR1 as SGHRS and CDR2 as YFSETQ. With 4 bases clipped from V and 3 bases from J, the junction kept 8 bases outside the gene matches. The CDR3 has 15 amino acids. The CDR3 DNA reads as TGCGCCAGCAGCCGGGGGGACAGGGACCTCTACGAGCAGTACTTC. This gives the protein CASSRGDRDLYEQYF.

This clonotype has at least ten counts. This rearrangement joins TRBV27 to TRBJ2-7; D is possibly TRBD1 or TRBD2 (5 bases each). The CDR3 has 13 amino acids. Germline values: CDR1 MNHEY, CDR2 SMNVEV (reference sequence). V was pared by 5 bases and J by 2 bases, with 10 bases between. CDR3 protein: CASSRDGTYEQYV. In DNA, the CDR3 is TGTGCCAGCAGTCGGGACGGAACCTACGAGCAGTACGTC.

The chain couples TRBV24-1 to TRBJ2-7; 7 nucleotides line up with TRBD1. The CDR3 totals 13 residues. V lost 7 bases, J lost 7 bases, and 9 bases stayed unmatched. Germline V gives CDR1 KGHDR, CDR2 SFDVKD. CDR3 sequence reads: CATSATTGREQYF. The CDR3 nucleotides read TGTGCCACCAGCGCGACGACAGGGCGGGAGCAGTACTTC.

This clonotype has ten or more counts. The chain links TRBV2 to TRBJ2-4; D call uncertain. CDR1 and CDR2 (germline): SNHLY, FYNNEI. V shed 8 bases and J shed 15 bases, with 20 bases lying between them. The CDR3 spans 12 residues. DNA for the CDR3: TGTGCCAGCCGACAAGGAACATCAACGGCGTACTTC. It translates to CASRQGTSTAYF. The full variable domain, completed using reference TRBV2 and TRBJ2-4, is EPEVTQTPSHQVTQMGQEVILRCVPISNHLYFYWYRQILGQKVEFLVSFYNNEISEKSEIFDDQFSVERPDGSNFTLKIRSTKLEDSAMYFCASRQGTSTAYFGAGTRLSVL.

This clonotype has at least ten counts. V is TRBV7-8 and J is TRBJ1-6, with D possibly TRBD1 on 5 matching bases. Trimming cost V 5 bases and J 6 bases, with 14 bases left between them. The V gene's germline CDR1 is SGHVS and CDR2 FQNEAQ. The CDR3 covers 15 residues. This CDR3 is CASSPGWGVNSPLHF. CDR3 nucleotides: TGTGCCAGCAGCCCTGGCTGGGGGGTTAATTCACCCCTCCACTTT.

A few counts support this clonotype. The chain links TRBV12-5 to TRBJ1-1; D not certain. Trimming took off 7 bases at V and 8 bases at J, with 14 bases between the two ends. This CDR3 contains 12 residues. Looked up from germline, CDR1 is LGHNT and CDR2 is FRNRAP. The CDR3 nucleotides read TGTGCTAGTGCCCGCACAAATTTCGAAGCTTTCTTT. This translates into CASARTNFEAFF. The variable domain in full, completed from reference TRBV12-5 and TRBJ1-1, reads DARVTQTPRHKVTEMGQEVTMRCQPILGHNTVFWYRQTMMQGLELLAYFRNRAPLDDSGMPKDRFSAEMPDATLATLKIQPSEPRDSAVYFCASARTNFEAFFGQGTRLTVV.